This T cell receptor (beta chain) was identified during a study of T cell responses to AZD1222 COVID-19 vaccine. Germline CDR1 reads SGHTA; CDR2 reads FQGNSA. The CDR3 covers 16 residues. Unmatched junction bases numbered 14, after V lost 5 bases and J lost 5 bases. Sequencing was performed with immunoSEQ multiplex PCR; in TCRdb, only in-frame clones are kept and a portion is missing. The table has about 130,000 clones, around nine tenths seen once; the top ten hold roughly 1%. The chain couples TRBV7-2 to TRBJ2-5; 7 nucleotides align to TRBD2. This sequence was found in an adult who received the AZD1222 COVID-19 vaccine. The sample consisted of peripheral blood, taken 28 days after the second AZD1222 dose. CDR3 protein: CASSPRGGGRWETQYF. The CDR3 coding sequence is TGTGCCAGCAGCCCGCGTGGGGGAGGGCGGTGGGAGACCCAGTACTTC.